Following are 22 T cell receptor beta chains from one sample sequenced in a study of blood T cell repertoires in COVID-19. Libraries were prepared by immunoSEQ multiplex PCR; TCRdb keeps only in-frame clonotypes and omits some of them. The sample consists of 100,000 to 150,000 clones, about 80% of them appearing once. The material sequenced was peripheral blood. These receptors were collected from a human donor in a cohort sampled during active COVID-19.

The CDR3 loop reads CASSRTGDTQYF. The CDR3 DNA is TGCGCCAGCAGCCGGACGGGGGATACGCAGTATTTT. The chain joins TRBV5-1 to TRBJ2-3; tentative D call: TRBD2 (5 bases). The CDR3 spans 12 residues. Germline V gene lookup returns CDR1 SGHRS and CDR2 YFSETQ. The germline V and J ends were trimmed by 4 bases and 6 bases, with 9 bases remaining between them.

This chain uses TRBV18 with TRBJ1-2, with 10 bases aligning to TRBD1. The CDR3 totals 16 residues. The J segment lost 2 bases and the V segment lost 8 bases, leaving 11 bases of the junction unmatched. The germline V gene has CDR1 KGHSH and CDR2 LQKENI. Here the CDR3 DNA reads TGTGCCAGCCACGGACAGGGGGGCCTACTAAACTATGGCTACACCTTC. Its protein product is CASHGQGGLLNYGYTF.

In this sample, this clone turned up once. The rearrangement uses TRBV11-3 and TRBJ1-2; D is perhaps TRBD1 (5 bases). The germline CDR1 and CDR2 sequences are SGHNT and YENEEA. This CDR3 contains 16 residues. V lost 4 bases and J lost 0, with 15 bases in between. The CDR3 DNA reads TGTGCCAGCAGCTCGCACAGGCCTATACCTAACTATGGCTACACCTTC. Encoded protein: CASSSHRPIPNYGYTF. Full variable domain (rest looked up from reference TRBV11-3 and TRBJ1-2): EAGVVQSPRYKIIEKKQPVAFWCNPISGHNTLYWYLQNLGQGPELLIRYENEEAVDDSQLPKDRFSAERLKGVDSTLKIQPAELGDSAVYLCASSSHRPIPNYGYTFGSGTRLTVV.

The CDR3 coding sequence is TGTGCCAGCAGCCAGGGCTCTGGAAACACCATATATTTT. This encodes CASSQGSGNTIYF. The J gene is TRBJ1-3, the V gene TRBV9; maybe TRBD1 (5 bases). The V end lost 4 bases, the J end lost 0 bases, and 5 bases lay between the germline ends. Germline V gene sequence: CDR1 SGDLS, CDR2 YYNGEE. The CDR3 length is 13 residues.

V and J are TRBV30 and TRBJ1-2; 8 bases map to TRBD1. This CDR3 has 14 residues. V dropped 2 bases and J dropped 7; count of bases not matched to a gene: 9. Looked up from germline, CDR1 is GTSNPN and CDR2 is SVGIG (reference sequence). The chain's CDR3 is CAWSSGGEFSGYTF. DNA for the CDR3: TGTGCCTGGAGTTCAGGGGGCGAGTTCTCTGGCTACACCTTC.

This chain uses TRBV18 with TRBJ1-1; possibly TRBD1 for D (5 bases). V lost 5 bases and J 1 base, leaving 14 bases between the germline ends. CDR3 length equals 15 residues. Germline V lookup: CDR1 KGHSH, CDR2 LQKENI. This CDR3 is CASSGMNGQNTEAFF. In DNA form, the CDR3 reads TGTGCCAGCTCAGGTATGAACGGACAGAACACTGAAGCTTTCTTT. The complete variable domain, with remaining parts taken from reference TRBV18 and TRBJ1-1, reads NAGVMQNPRHLVRRRGQEARLRCSPMKGHSHVYWYRQLPEEGLKFMVYLQKENIIDESGMPKERFSAEFPKEGPSILRIQQVVRGDSAAYFCASSGMNGQNTEAFFGQGTRLTVV.

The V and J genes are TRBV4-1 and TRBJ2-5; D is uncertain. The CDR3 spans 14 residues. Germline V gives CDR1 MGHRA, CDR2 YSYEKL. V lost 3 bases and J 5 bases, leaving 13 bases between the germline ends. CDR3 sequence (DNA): TGCGCCAGCAGCCACGAATCGGGTTATGAGACCCAGTACTTC. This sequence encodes CASSHESGYETQYF.

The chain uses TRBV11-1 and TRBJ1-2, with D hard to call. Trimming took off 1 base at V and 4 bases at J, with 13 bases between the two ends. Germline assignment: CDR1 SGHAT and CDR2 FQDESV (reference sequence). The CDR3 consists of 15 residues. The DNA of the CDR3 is TGTGCCAGCAGCTTAGGAGGAAGTTGGAGCTATGGCTACACCTTC. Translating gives CASSLGGSWSYGYTF.

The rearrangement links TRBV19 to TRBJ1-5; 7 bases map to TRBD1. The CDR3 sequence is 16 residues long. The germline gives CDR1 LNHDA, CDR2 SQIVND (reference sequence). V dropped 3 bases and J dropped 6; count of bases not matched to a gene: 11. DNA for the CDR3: TGTGCCAGTAGTATCAAGAGACAGGGTGTAATTCAGCCCCAGCATTTT. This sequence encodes CASSIKRQGVIQPQHF.

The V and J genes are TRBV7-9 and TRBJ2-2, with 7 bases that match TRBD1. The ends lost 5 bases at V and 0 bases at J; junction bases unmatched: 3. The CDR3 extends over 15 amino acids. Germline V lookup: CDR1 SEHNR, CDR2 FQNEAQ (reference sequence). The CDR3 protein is CASSRDRANTGELFF. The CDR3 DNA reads TGTGCCAGCAGCCGAGACAGGGCGAACACCGGGGAGCTGTTTTTT.

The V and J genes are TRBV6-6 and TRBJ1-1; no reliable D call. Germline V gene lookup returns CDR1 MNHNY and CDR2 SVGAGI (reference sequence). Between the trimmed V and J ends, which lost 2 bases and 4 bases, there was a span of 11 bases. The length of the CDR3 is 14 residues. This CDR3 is CASSYGGESTEAFF. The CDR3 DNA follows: TGTGCCAGCAGTTACGGCGGGGAGAGCACTGAAGCTTTCTTT.

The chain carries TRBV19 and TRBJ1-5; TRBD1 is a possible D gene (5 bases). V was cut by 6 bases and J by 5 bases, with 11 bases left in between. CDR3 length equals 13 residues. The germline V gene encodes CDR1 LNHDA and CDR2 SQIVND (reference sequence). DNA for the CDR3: TGTGCCAGTAGCCCGACAGACTATCAGCCCCAGCATTTT. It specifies CASSPTDYQPQHF.

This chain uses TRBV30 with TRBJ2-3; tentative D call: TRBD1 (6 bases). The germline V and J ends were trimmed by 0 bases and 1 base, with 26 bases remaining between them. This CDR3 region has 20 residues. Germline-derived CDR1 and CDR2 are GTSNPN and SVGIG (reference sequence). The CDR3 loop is CAWSVLWTIQGTHGTDTQYF. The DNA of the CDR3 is TGTGCCTGGAGTGTTCTGTGGACGATTCAGGGGACCCACGGCACAGATACGCAGTATTTT.

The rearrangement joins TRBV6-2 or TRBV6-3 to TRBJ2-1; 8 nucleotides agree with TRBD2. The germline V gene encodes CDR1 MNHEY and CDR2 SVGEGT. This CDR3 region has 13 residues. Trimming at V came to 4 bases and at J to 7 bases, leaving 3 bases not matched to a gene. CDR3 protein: CASSWAGGNEQFF. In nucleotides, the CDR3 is TGTGCCAGCAGTTGGGCGGGGGGTAATGAGCAGTTCTTC.

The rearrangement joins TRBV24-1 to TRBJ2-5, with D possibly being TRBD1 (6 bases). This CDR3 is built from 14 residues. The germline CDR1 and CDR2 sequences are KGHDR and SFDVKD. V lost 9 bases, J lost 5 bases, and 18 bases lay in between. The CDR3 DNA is TGTGCCACCGGACAACAGGGCAGCGTGGAGACCCAGTACTTC. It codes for CATGQQGSVETQYF.

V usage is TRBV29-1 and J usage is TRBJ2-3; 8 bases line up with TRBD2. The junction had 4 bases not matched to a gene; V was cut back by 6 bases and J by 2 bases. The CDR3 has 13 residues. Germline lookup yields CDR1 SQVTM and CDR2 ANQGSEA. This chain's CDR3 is CSVSSGPTDTQYF. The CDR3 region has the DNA TGCAGCGTATCTAGCGGGCCCACAGATACGCAGTATTTT.

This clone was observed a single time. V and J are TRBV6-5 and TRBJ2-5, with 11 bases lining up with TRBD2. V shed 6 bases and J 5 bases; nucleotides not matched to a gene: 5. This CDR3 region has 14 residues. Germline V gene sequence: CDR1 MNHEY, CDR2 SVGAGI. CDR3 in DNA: TGTGCCAGCAGCCCACTAGCGGGGGATGAGACCCAGTACTTC. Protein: CASSPLAGDETQYF.

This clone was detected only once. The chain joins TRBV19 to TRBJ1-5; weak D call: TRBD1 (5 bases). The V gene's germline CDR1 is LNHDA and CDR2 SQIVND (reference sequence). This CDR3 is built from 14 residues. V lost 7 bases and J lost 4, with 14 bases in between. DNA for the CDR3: TGTGCCAGTAATGGGGGGGAGAGGAATCAGCCCCAGCATTTT. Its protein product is CASNGGERNQPQHF.

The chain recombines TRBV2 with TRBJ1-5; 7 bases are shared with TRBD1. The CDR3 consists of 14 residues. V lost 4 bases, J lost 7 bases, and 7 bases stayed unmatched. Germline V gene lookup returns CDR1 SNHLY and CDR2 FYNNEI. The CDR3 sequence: CASSAGQTWQPQHF. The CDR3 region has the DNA TGTGCCAGCAGTGCGGGACAGACCTGGCAGCCCCAGCATTTT.

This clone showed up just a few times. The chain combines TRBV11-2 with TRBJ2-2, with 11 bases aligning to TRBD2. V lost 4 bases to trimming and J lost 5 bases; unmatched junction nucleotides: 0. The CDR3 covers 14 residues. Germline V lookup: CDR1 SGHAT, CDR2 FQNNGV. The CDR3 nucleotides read TGTGCCAGCAGCTCTAGCGGGGGGACCGGGGAGCTGTTTTTT. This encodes CASSSSGGTGELFF. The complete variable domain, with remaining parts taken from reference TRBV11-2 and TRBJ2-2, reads EAGVAQSPRYKIIEKRQSVAFWCNPISGHATLYWYQQILGQGPKLLIQFQNNGVVDDSQLPKDRFSAERLKGVDSTLKIQPAKLEDSAVYLCASSSSGGTGELFFGEGSRLTVL.

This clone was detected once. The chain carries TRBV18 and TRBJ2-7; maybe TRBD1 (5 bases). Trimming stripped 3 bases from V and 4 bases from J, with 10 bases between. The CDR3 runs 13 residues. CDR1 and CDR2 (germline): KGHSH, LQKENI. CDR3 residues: CASSPLAGYEQYF. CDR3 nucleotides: TGTGCCAGCTCACCCCTGGCAGGGTACGAGCAGTACTTC.

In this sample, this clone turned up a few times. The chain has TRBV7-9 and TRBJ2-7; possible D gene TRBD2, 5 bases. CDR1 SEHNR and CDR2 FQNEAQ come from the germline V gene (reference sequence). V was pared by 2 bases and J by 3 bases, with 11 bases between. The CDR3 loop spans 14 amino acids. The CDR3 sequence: CASSLMWGDYEQYF. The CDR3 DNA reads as TGTGCCAGCAGCTTAATGTGGGGAGACTACGAGCAGTACTTC.